The clone carrying this TCR beta chain came up a few times. Its matching antigen is unknown. The sample originates from a study of naive and memory T cell subsets. Findings and caveats of the study: Between naive and memory subsets, TCR abundance power law exponents differed. TCR counts from RNA may reflect activation-linked expression changes. Especially in CD8 cells, naive repertoires contained a few larger clonotypes, possibly CD45RA-re-expressing memory cells. Diversity fell and Gini index rose from naive through CM, EM, EMRA.

Trimming left V 2 bases short and J 1 base short, with 11 bases between. The CDR3 loop spans 15 amino acids. The beta constant-region primer was an equimolar mix of two oligonucleotides covering TRBC1 and TRBC2. Ligated cDNA was amplified by four rounds of PCR with nested alpha and beta constant-region primers and SP2. A 12-nucleotide UMI and the SP2 primer were added to the cDNA 3' end by oligonucleotide ligation. Each CDR3 protein is one row after TCRdb ran MiXCR on the UMI-ligation and nested PCR reads. The sample consists of about 150,000 distinct CDR3 sequences, over 20% of them appearing once. Sequenced sample: naive CD4+ T cells from blood. This receptor was taken from a human donor in good health. This chain links TRBV12-3 or TRBV12-4 with TRBJ2-5, with D perhaps matching TRBD2 (6 bases). The CDR3 bases are TGTGCCAGCAGTTTATCGGACTATGCCCAAGAGACCCAGTACTTC. It translates to CASSLSDYAQETQYF.